These T cell receptor beta chains were read from a single sample in a study of T cell repertoires in cytomegalovirus infection. MiXCR was run by TCRdb on the reads, yielding one entry per CDR3 protein. The table records about 150,000 distinct CDR3 sequences, more than 25% of them present only once. Antigens of these TCRs are unknown. The sample consisted of CD8+ T cells from cultured PBMCs, taken from culture after CMV antigen stimulation. The receptor source for this set is a human donor in good health (CMV status not recorded). Some clones in this sample may be carry-over from other donors' samples. Each CDR3 is given with its conserved first and last residue. D genes are given only for firm matches. Size is stated for part of the rows, as once, few or many counts, or as a class when the clone is expanded.

D	size	V	J	DNA	CDR3
-	many	TRBV7-9	TRBJ2-7	TGTGCCAGCAGCCCTGGGGGCTTCTACGAGCAGTACTTC	CASSPGGFYEQYF
-	few	TRBV6-1	TRBJ1-4	TGTGCCAGCAGAGCACTAGCAACTAATGAAAAACTGTTTTTT	CASRALATNEKLFF
TRBD2	few	TRBV11-3	TRBJ2-1	TGTGCCAGCAGCTTAGAAGGTACAGCGGGGGGCCCGGACAATGAGCAGTTCTTC	CASSLEGTAGGPDNEQFF
-	many	TRBV12-3/TRBV12-4	TRBJ1-4	TGTGCCAGCAGCCTCTGGTTGGGAGCCGAGGGTGAAAAACTGTTTTTT	CASSLWLGAEGEKLFF
TRBD1	-	TRBV28	TRBJ2-3	TGTGCCAGTTGGACCGGGACAGGGAAAGATACGCAGTATTTT	CASWTGTGKDTQYF
TRBD2	once	TRBV2	TRBJ2-7	TGTGCCAGCAGTTGGACTAGCGGTTACGAGCAGTACTTC	CASSWTSGYEQYF
TRBD1	few	TRBV7-2	TRBJ2-7	TGTGCCAGCAGCTTATGGACAGGGTACGAGCAGTACTTC	CASSLWTGYEQYF
TRBD2	once	TRBV20-1	TRBJ2-3	TGCAGTGCTGGAGGAAGCCAGACTAGCGGGGGGGCAGATACGCAGTATTTT	CSAGGSQTSGGADTQYF
-	-	TRBV7-4	TRBJ2-7	TGTGCCAGCAGCGGTAGCAACGAGCAGTACTTC	CASSGSNEQYF
TRBD1	-	TRBV7-9	TRBJ2-5	TGTGCCAGCAGCCGCCCCCCGGACAGGCACCAAGAGACCCAGTACTTC	CASSRPPDRHQETQYF
-	-	TRBV7-9	TRBJ1-5	TGTGCCAGCAGCTTAGTGGAGGGATGGAGCAATCAGCCCCAGCATTTT	CASSLVEGWSNQPQHF
-	few	TRBV29-1	TRBJ2-7	TGCAGCGTCTACGGGACACACTCCTACGAGCAGTACTTC	CSVYGTHSYEQYF
TRBD1	-	TRBV5-4	TRBJ2-6	TGTGCCAGCAGGAGGGGACAGGGAGGGACGGCCAACGTCCTGACTTTC	CASRRGQGGTANVLTF
-	-	TRBV2	TRBJ2-1	TGTGCCAGCAGTGGTGGGTCCTACAATGAGCAGTTCTTC	CASSGGSYNEQFF
-	many	TRBV6-1	TRBJ1-1	TGTGCCAGCAGGGATCAACAGGGTTGGAACACTGAAGCTTTCTTT	CASRDQQGWNTEAFF
-	-	TRBV25-1	TRBJ1-4	TGTGCCAGCAGTGAAAGGAGTTTGGGATCTAATGAAAAACTGTTTTTT	CASSERSLGSNEKLFF
-	many	TRBV5-1	TRBJ1-1	TGCGCCAGCAGCTTGTCTGGGGGAGGAATGAACACTGAAGCTTTCTTT	CASSLSGGGMNTEAFF
TRBD1	-	TRBV25-1	TRBJ1-6	TGTGCCAGCAGTCACCTAAGGACAGGGAAGAATTCACCCCTCCACTTT	CASSHLRTGKNSPLHF
-	-	TRBV19	TRBJ1-1	TGTGCCAGTAGTCTATCAGGGGTTCTTACGAACACTGAAGCTTTCTTT	CASSLSGVLTNTEAFF
TRBD1	few	TRBV7-9	TRBJ2-1	TGTGCCAGCAGCCCTGGGACAGGGTACAGGAATGAGCAGTTCTTC	CASSPGTGYRNEQFF
TRBD1	-	TRBV19	TRBJ1-1	TGTGCCAGTATCTCGACAGGGGGCATGTCTGAAGCTTTCTTT	CASISTGGMSEAFF
TRBD2	-	TRBV13	TRBJ2-5	TGTGCCAGCAGCGCAGCTAGCGGGGCCTACGAGACCCAGTACTTC	CASSAASGAYETQYF
-	many	TRBV7-2	TRBJ1-4	TGTGCCAGCAGCTTAAACCCTACGGGGGGTGAAAAACTGTTTTTT	CASSLNPTGGEKLFF